The 27 T cell receptor beta chains given below trace back to one sample, sequenced in a study of blood T cell repertoires in COVID-19 (dated by TCRdb to 2020 to 2022). Library preparation was by the immunoSEQ multiplex PCR assay. Not all clones reach the TCRdb copy of this immuneACCESS table, which keeps in-frame sequences only. Checked studies attribute under half of the gap to unresolved V genes and leave the rest unexplained. This sample gives a few hundred thousand clones in total; roughly 86% of them show up just once. Of the sample, just over 1% falls within the top ten clones. Sequenced: PBMCs or T cells enriched from blood (not recorded which). All receptors come from a woman aged 30 to 39 who had been exposed to COVID-19.

V and J are TRBV15 and TRBJ2-7; D may be TRBD2 (6 bases). The length of the CDR3 is 16 residues. Trimming removed 1 base from V and 0 bases from J, with 13 bases in between. Germline assignment: CDR1 LNHNV and CDR2 YYDKDF (reference sequence). CDR3 amino acids: CATSRGSGRGSYEQYF. In DNA form, the CDR3 reads TGTGCCACCAGCAGAGGTAGCGGACGGGGCTCCTACGAGCAGTACTTC.

The chain has TRBV5-6 and TRBJ1-5, with 10 bases lining up with TRBD1. Trimming removed 4 bases from V and 11 bases from J; junction bases left unmatched: 15. CDR3 length: 16 residues. Germline assignment: CDR1 SGHDT and CDR2 YYEEEE. CDR3 protein: CASSVRDRGVQGSQHF. The DNA of the CDR3 is TGTGCCAGCAGCGTCCGGGACAGGGGAGTACAGGGGTCCCAGCATTTT.

This chain links TRBV21-1 with TRBJ1-4; the table calls TRBD1, which could not be checked here. TRBV21-1 is flagged as a pseudogene. The CDR3 contains 16 residues. The CDR3 bases are TGTGCCAGCAGCAAAGGTACCAGTGCAACTAATGAAAAACTGTTTTTT. Residues: CASSKGTSATNEKLFF.

This rearrangement joins TRBV7-2 to TRBJ1-5, with a possible D match to TRBD1 (5 bases). The CDR3 has 13 amino acids. Germline assignment: CDR1 SGHTA and CDR2 FQGNSA. V was trimmed by 4 bases and J by 5 bases, leaving 9 bases between them. In DNA form, the CDR3 reads TGTGCCAGCAGCTCACAGGAACATCAGCCCCAGCATTTT. Residues: CASSSQEHQPQHF.

V is TRBV11-3 and J is TRBJ2-3, with TRBD2 identical over 8 bases. V lost 1 base and J lost 2; bases outside the gene matches: 8. This CDR3 has 17 amino acids. CDR1 is SGHNT, CDR2 YENEEA, per germline. CDR3 amino acids: CASSLGTSGPYTDTQYF. The CDR3, as DNA: TGTGCCAGCAGCTTAGGTACTAGCGGACCCTACACAGATACGCAGTATTTT.

The chain links TRBV7-3 to TRBJ2-3; a possible D gene is TRBD2 (6 bases). Germline assignment: CDR1 SGHTA and CDR2 FQGTGA. Between the trimmed V and J ends, which lost 2 bases and 4 bases, there was a span of 13 bases. The CDR3 has 15 residues. CDR3 coding DNA: TGTGCCAGCAGCTTAGACGGGAGCAGGCCAGATACGCAGTATTTT. Amino acids: CASSLDGSRPDTQYF.

The V call is TRBV20-1, the J call TRBJ1-5, with 10 bases lining up with TRBD1. The germline V gene has CDR1 DFQATT and CDR2 SNEGSKA (reference sequence). J lost 3 bases, V lost 3 bases, and 11 bases had no gene match. The CDR3 has 17 residues. CDR3 nucleotide sequence: TGCAGTGCTAGTGATCCTAGACAGGGGGCGGTCAATCAGCCCCAGCATTTT. Its protein is CSASDPRQGAVNQPQHF.

For this clone: The junction departs from germline at one end; a sequencing error may be responsible. The V gene is TRBV11-3, the J gene TRBJ1-6, with unresolved D. From germline, CDR1 is SGHNT and CDR2 YENEEA. CDR3 length: 12 amino acids. The DNA of the CDR3 is TGTGCCAGCAGCTCCTCTAATTCACCCCTCCACTTT. Protein: CASSSSNSPLHF.

This CDR3 reads CAWIRRDRDTEAFF. The CDR3 DNA reads as TGTGCCTGGATTCGCCGGGACAGGGACACTGAAGCTTTCTTT. V and J are TRBV30 and TRBJ1-1, with TRBD1 matching over 9 bases. Trimming took 4 bases from V and 3 from J; bases not matched to a gene: 6. The CDR3 sequence is 14 residues long. Germline-derived CDR1 and CDR2 are GTSNPN and SVGIG (reference sequence).

The chain uses TRBV30 and TRBJ1-6, with no clear D. Germline V CDR1 and CDR2: GTSNPN, SVGIG (reference sequence). The V and J ends lost 5 bases and 5 bases respectively, with 7 bases between them. The CDR3 is made up of 12 amino acids. The CDR3 loop is CAWAGDNSPLHF. In DNA, the CDR3 is TGTGCCTGGGCCGGGGATAATTCACCCCTCCACTTT.

The genes are TRBV2 and TRBJ1-1; D not resolved. The V end lost 11 bases, the J end lost 1 base, and 20 bases lay between the germline ends. Germline CDR1 and CDR2: SNHLY and FYNNEI. The length of the CDR3 is 15 residues. The CDR3 sequence is CAGLRAFYPNTEAFF. The CDR3 nucleotides read TGTGCCGGACTAAGAGCCTTTTACCCGAACACTGAAGCTTTCTTT.

CDR3 coding DNA: TGTGCCAGCAGCCAAGTCCCGGGATCTAATGAAAAACTGTTTTTT. This encodes CASSQVPGSNEKLFF. The rearrangement uses TRBV3-1 (or the pseudogene TRBV3-2) and TRBJ1-4; D is unclear. The ends were cut back, 1 base at V and 3 bases at J, with 9 bases in the middle. Germline CDR1 LGHDT, CDR2 YNNKEL (reference sequence). The CDR3 contains 15 residues.

The V call is TRBV7-3, the J call TRBJ1-2; 7 positions match TRBD1. Germline assignment: CDR1 SGHTA and CDR2 FQGTGA. Trimming cost V 8 bases and J 4 bases; bases outside gene matches: 13. This CDR3 spans 15 amino acids. The CDR3 DNA sequence: TGTGCCAGCTTAAGGGACAGTCAAGGGGTCTATGGCTACACCTTC. It is translated as CASLRDSQGVYGYTF. Full variable domain (remainder filled in from reference TRBV7-3 and TRBJ1-2): GAGVSQTPSNKVTEKGKYVELRCDPISGHTALYWYRQSLGQGPEFLIYFQGTGAADDSGLPNDRFFAVRPEGSVSTLKIQRTERGDSAVYLCASLRDSQGVYGYTFGSGTRLTVV.

This chain links TRBV30 with TRBJ1-6; 9 positions agree with TRBD1. Trimming at V came to 4 bases and at J to 8 bases, leaving 12 bases not matched to a gene. The length of the CDR3 is 16 residues. Germline CDR1 and CDR2: GTSNPN and SVGIG (reference sequence). CDR3 nucleotide sequence: TGTGCCTGGACCTGGGCCGGGACAGGGCGAGATTCACCCCTCCACTTT. This codes for CAWTWAGTGRDSPLHF.

Points on this clone: At one end the junction does not follow the germline gene, possibly because of a read error. The chain carries TRBV6-5 and TRBJ1-1; the D is unclear. Germline V CDR1 and CDR2: MNHEY, SVGAGI. The length of the CDR3 is 14 residues. CDR3: CASRRATTNAEAFF. CDR3 DNA sequence: TGTGCCAGCAGGAGGGCTACAACGAACGCTGAAGCTTTCTTT.

V and J are TRBV6-5 and TRBJ2-7, with 10 bases identical to TRBD2. The germline V gene has CDR1 MNHEY and CDR2 SVGAGI. The V segment lost 4 bases and the J segment 1 base; nucleotides outside the gene matches: 7. This CDR3 region has 16 residues. As DNA, the CDR3 is TGTGCCAGCAGTTCTCCAACTAGCGGGACGTCCTACGAGCAGTACTTC. It yields the protein CASSSPTSGTSYEQYF.

This rearrangement joins TRBV27 to TRBJ1-1, with D maybe TRBD1 (6 bases). The germline V gene has CDR1 MNHEY and CDR2 SMNVEV (reference sequence). The length of the CDR3 is 16 residues. V gave up 5 bases and J gave up 3 bases, with 19 bases separating them. Here the CDR3 DNA reads TGTGCCAGCAGTCCCGGTTGGGGGGGGCTCCACACTGAAGCTTTCTTT. This codes for CASSPGWGGLHTEAFF.

The CDR3 nucleotides read TGTGCCAGCAGCCTGGTGGACAGCTCAGACTATGGCTACACCTTC. It translates to CASSLVDSSDYGYTF. The gene calls are TRBV11-2 and TRBJ1-2; maybe TRBD1 (6 bases). The V end was cut by 5 bases, the J end by 3 bases, with 16 bases between. Per the germline V gene, CDR1 is SGHAT and CDR2 is FQNNGV. The CDR3 contains 15 residues.

J is TRBJ1-1 and V is TRBV5-1, with TRBD1 matching over 8 bases. The CDR3 runs 15 residues. Trimming removed 4 bases from V and 1 base from J; junction bases left unmatched: 6. The germline V gene has CDR1 SGHRS and CDR2 YFSETQ. The CDR3 loop reads CASSHHQGANTEAFF. Written as DNA, the CDR3 is TGCGCCAGCAGCCACCATCAGGGGGCGAACACTGAAGCTTTCTTT.

V is TRBV30 and J is TRBJ1-1; D uncertain. The CDR3 sequence is 12 residues long. Trimming stripped 2 bases from V and 5 bases from J, with 9 bases between. Germline values: CDR1 GTSNPN, CDR2 SVGIG (reference sequence). As DNA, the CDR3 is TGTGCCTGGAGTAACTTCCGGACTGAAGCTTTCTTT. Translated, it gives CAWSNFRTEAFF.

The chain joins TRBV7-9 to TRBJ2-1; 7 nucleotides agree with TRBD2. The CDR3 loop spans 15 amino acids. Germline V lookup: CDR1 SEHNR, CDR2 FQNEAQ (reference sequence). V trimming: 6 bases; J trimming: 8 bases; junction bases outside the gene matches: 13. The CDR3: CASSQSGDYYHEQFF. As DNA, the CDR3 is TGTGCCAGCAGTCAAAGCGGGGACTACTATCATGAGCAGTTCTTC.

The CDR3 region has the DNA TGTGCTAGTGGTTCGGCGGGACAGCTATACTATGGCTACACCTTC. Amino acid sequence: CASGSAGQLYYGYTF. This chain joins TRBV12-5 and TRBJ1-2, with 7 bases fitting TRBD1. CDR3 length equals 15 residues. From germline, CDR1 is LGHNT and CDR2 FRNRAP. V was pared by 4 bases and J by 3 bases, with 8 bases of the junction left unmatched. Full variable domain (missing parts from reference TRBV12-5 and TRBJ1-2): DARVTQTPRHKVTEMGQEVTMRCQPILGHNTVFWYRQTMMQGLELLAYFRNRAPLDDSGMPKDRFSAEMPDATLATLKIQPSEPRDSAVYFCASGSAGQLYYGYTFGSGTRLTVV.

V gene TRBV15 combines with J gene TRBJ1-5, with D tentatively TRBD1 (5 bases). V was cut by 0 bases and J by 1 base, with 7 bases left in between. CDR3 size: 15 residues. Per the germline V gene, CDR1 is LNHNV and CDR2 is YYDKDF (reference sequence). Here the CDR3 reads CATSRDKGSNQPQHF. In DNA, the CDR3 is TGTGCCACCAGCAGAGATAAGGGGAGCAATCAGCCCCAGCATTTT. Together with reference TRBV15 and TRBJ1-5, the CDR3 gives the full variable domain: DAMVIQNPRYQVTQFGKPVTLSCSQTLNHNVMYWYQQKSSQAPKLLFHYYDKDFNNEADTPDNFQSRRPNTSFCFLDIRSPGLGDTAMYLCATSRDKGSNQPQHFGDGTRLSIL.

This chain links TRBV13 with TRBJ2-7; D is undetermined. The germline gives CDR1 PRHDT, CDR2 FYEKMQ (reference sequence). The CDR3 runs to 12 residues. V was shortened by 8 bases and J by 1 base, with 9 bases between the two germline ends. The DNA of the CDR3 is TGTGCCAGCGCCACGAGGTCCTACGAGCAGTACTTC. As protein: CASATRSYEQYF.

V gene TRBV2 combines with J gene TRBJ2-7, with unresolved D. V was shortened by 3 bases and J by 2 bases, with 5 bases between the two germline ends. Looked up from germline, CDR1 is SNHLY and CDR2 is FYNNEI. This CDR3 region has 12 residues. DNA of the CDR3: TGTGCCAGCAGTGAGCAGACCTACGAGCAGTACTTC. Amino acids: CASSEQTYEQYF. The full variable domain, its missing parts supplied by reference TRBV2 and TRBJ2-7, is EPEVTQTPSHQVTQMGQEVILRCVPISNHLYFYWYRQILGQKVEFLVSFYNNEISEKSEIFDDQFSVERPDGSNFTLKIRSTKLEDSAMYFCASSEQTYEQYFGPGTRLTVT.

A remark on this clone: This sample includes further DNA sequences coding for the same CDR3. The V and J genes are TRBV18 and TRBJ1-2; 8 nucleotides align to TRBD1. CDR1 and CDR2 from the germline V gene are KGHSH and LQKENI. This CDR3 is 15 amino acids long. The J segment lost 1 base and the V segment lost 2 bases, leaving 3 bases of the junction unmatched. The CDR3 nucleotides are TGTGCCAGCTCACCAGGGACAGGAGATAACTATGGCTACACCTTC. Translation gives CASSPGTGDNYGYTF.

This chain connects TRBV6-1 to TRBJ2-7; unclear D gene. Germline CDR1 and CDR2: MNHNS and SASEGT. The CDR3 loop spans 15 amino acids. Trimming took 2 bases from V and 1 from J, leaving 12 bases between them. CDR3 sequence (DNA): TGTGCCAGCAGTGAATTGATGGTCGGTTCCTACGAGCAGTACTTC. It codes for CASSELMVGSYEQYF.